The clone carrying this T cell receptor (beta chain) was observed many times. The target antigen is unknown. Germline V gene data show CDR1 as DFQATT and CDR2 as SNEGSKA (reference sequence). This CDR3 spans 16 amino acids. V lost 0 bases to trimming and J lost 6 bases; unmatched junction nucleotides: 12. This entry belongs to a study of T cells in Graves' hyperthyroidism and ophthalmopathy. Study-level results: Ophthalmopathy, which appeared later, was predicted by the model a median around 6.5 months before onset.

RNA transcripts gave rise to amplified TCR beta CDR3 regions. The HTBI set primed first-round TCR CDR3 RT-PCR. TCRdb redid the calling of the multiplex PCR reads with MiXCR, one entry per CDR3 protein. In the table there are 300,000 to 450,000 distinct CDR3 sequences, 15% to 19% of which are singletons. Drawn at first hyperthyroidism diagnosis, the blood sample preceded any ophthalmopathy symptoms. This sequence was found in a woman between 18 and 30 years old with Graves' hyperthyroidism that later progressed to Graves' ophthalmopathy. Sequencing used blood. V and J are TRBV20-1 and TRBJ1-1; 8 positions match TRBD1. The CDR3 DNA reads as TGCAGTGCTAGAGAGTTGGGTCCAGGGGGCGCAGCTGAAGCTTTCTTT. This gives the protein CSARELGPGGAAEAFF.